The 9 T cell receptor beta chains in this list originate from one sample, sequenced in a study of T cells after yellow fever vaccination. One entry per CDR3 protein, called by TCRdb with MiXCR from the 5' RACE reads. The sample lists about 220,000 distinct CDR3 sequences, less than 7.5% occurring once. The material sequenced was CD4+ T cells sorted from PBMCs, taken on the day of the yellow fever booster vaccination. All receptors come from a man aged 25-45 years who received the YFV17D yellow fever vaccine.

The chain links TRBV20-1 to TRBJ1-1, with D unclear. Between the trimmed V and J ends, which lost 2 bases and 2 bases, there was a span of 9 bases. The germline CDR1 and CDR2 sequences are DFQATT and SNEGSKA (reference sequence). CDR3 length: 13 amino acids. The CDR3 spells CSARPGINTEAFF. The CDR3 DNA reads as TGCAGTGCTAGACCGGGTATTAACACTGAAGCTTTCTTT.

The chain joins TRBV19 to TRBJ2-5, with 8 bases aligning to TRBD2. With V trimmed by 5 bases and J by 5 bases, 4 bases remained unmatched. Germline assignment: CDR1 LNHDA and CDR2 SQIVND (reference sequence). CDR3 length: 13 amino acids. The CDR3 coding sequence is TGTGCCAGTAGTGCGACGGGAGGGGAGACCCAGTACTTC. Encoded protein: CASSATGGETQYF.

This clonotype occurred a few times. V gene TRBV7-3 combines with J gene TRBJ2-1; TRBD2 is a possible D gene (6 bases). The CDR3 is made up of 14 amino acids. V gave up 1 base and J gave up 10 bases, with 14 bases separating them. Germline CDR1 SGHTA, CDR2 FQGTGA. The CDR3 region has the DNA TGTGCCAGCAGCTTAAATCGGGACTCGCAGGAGCAGTTCTTC. Its protein is CASSLNRDSQEQFF.

The chain has TRBV7-2 and TRBJ1-6; weak D call: TRBD1 (5 bases). V lost 1 base, J lost 11 bases, and 15 bases lay in between. The CDR3 runs 15 residues. The germline V gene encodes CDR1 SGHTA and CDR2 FQGNSA. The CDR3 reads CASSLDQGVRAPLHF. The CDR3 DNA reads as TGTGCCAGCAGCTTAGATCAAGGGGTCCGGGCACCCCTCCACTTT.

This rearrangement joins TRBV6-1 to TRBJ1-5; D is undetermined. The CDR3 length is 14 residues. Trimming took 6 bases from V and 4 from J, leaving 13 bases between them. The germline V gene encodes CDR1 MNHNS and CDR2 SASEGT. CDR3 bases: TGTGCCAGCAGGCAGGCTGTTGGGAATCAGCCCCAGCATTTT. Translated: CASRQAVGNQPQHF.

This clonotype was found a few times. The rearrangement joins TRBV4-3 to TRBJ2-5; D call uncertain. The germline V gene encodes CDR1 LGHNA and CDR2 YSLEER. V was trimmed by 1 base and J by 5 bases, leaving 11 bases between them. The CDR3 spans 14 residues. Written as DNA, the CDR3 is TGCGCCAGCAGCCAAGGGTTTCTCGGGGAGACCCAGTACTTC. The encoded protein is CASSQGFLGETQYF.

There are many counts of this clonotype. This chain joins TRBV15 and TRBJ2-5; D is ambiguous. Trimming shortened V by 1 base and J by 2 bases, and 8 bases separated the two germline ends. Looked up from germline, CDR1 is LNHNV and CDR2 is YYDKDF (reference sequence). The CDR3 sequence is 14 residues long. CDR3 bases: TGTGCCACCAGCAGAGTAAAAGGGCAAGAGACCCAGTACTTC. This encodes CATSRVKGQETQYF.

This clonotype was seen many times. The chain carries TRBV7-9 and TRBJ2-3, with D tentatively TRBD1 or TRBD2 (6 bases each). Trimming took 11 bases from V and 8 from J, leaving 29 bases between them. This CDR3 is built from 16 residues. Germline CDR1 and CDR2: SEHNR and FQNEAQ (reference sequence). In nucleotides, the CDR3 is TGTGCCGTCGAAGAGGGGGGCAGTTGGAGTGGAGCTACGCAGTATTTT. It translates to CAVEEGGSWSGATQYF.

This clonotype showed up many times. The V gene is TRBV21-1, the J gene TRBJ2-1; whether TRBD1, the table's D call, matches the DNA was not checked. TRBV21-1 is flagged as a pseudogene. The CDR3 has 19 amino acids. CDR3 amino acids: CASSKGGGRTPRLDNEQFF. The DNA of the CDR3 is TGTGCCAGCAGCAAAGGCGGTGGCAGAACCCCTCGGTTAGACAATGAGCAGTTCTTC.